Below are 17 T cell receptor beta chains sequenced from a single sample in a study of neurological immune-mediated disorders. TCRdb ran MiXCR on the 5' RACE reads and lists one entry per CDR3 protein. The sample has 55,000 to 75,000 distinct CDR3 sequences, less than 2.5% seen once. Sequenced material: PBMCs. These receptors originate from a man aged 50 to 59 with multiple sclerosis.

This clonotype was detected ten times or more. The chain recombines TRBV6-1 with TRBJ1-2; D unclear. The ends were cut back, 8 bases at V and 3 bases at J, with 7 bases in the middle. Germline assignment: CDR1 MNHNS and CDR2 SASEGT. The CDR3 length is 11 residues. CDR3 nucleotide sequence: TGTGCCAGCCGGACGGACTATGGCTACACCTTC. The encoded protein is CASRTDYGYTF.

This clonotype was counted many times. The J gene is TRBJ2-1, the V gene TRBV7-6; D unclear. The CDR3 length is 15 residues. CDR1 and CDR2 from the germline V gene are SGHVS and FNYEAQ. The V gene lost 2 bases and the J gene lost 5 bases, with 13 bases spanning the gap. The CDR3 nucleotides are TGTGCCAGCAGCTTACTGGTTTCTAGTAACAATGAGCAGTTCTTC. Its protein product is CASSLLVSSNNEQFF. Filled out from reference TRBV7-6 and TRBJ2-1, the complete variable domain reads GAGVSQSPRYKVTKRGQDVALRCDPISGHVSLYWYRQALGQGPEFLTYFNYEAQQDKSGLPNDRFSAERPEGSISTLTIQRTEQRDSAMYRCASSLLVSSNNEQFFGPGTRLTVL.

This clonotype was seen repeatedly, ten times or more. CDR3 nucleotides: TGTGCCGCGAGCGGGGGCTACAATGAGCAGTTCTTC. Protein: CAASGGYNEQFF. This sequence joins TRBV10-3 and TRBJ2-1; 8 nucleotides match TRBD2. CDR3 size: 12 residues. After removal of 11 bases from V and 3 bases from J, the junction contained 3 bases not matched to a gene. CDR1 and CDR2 (germline): ENHRY, SYGVKD.

This clonotype showed up many times. The chain is built from TRBV10-1 and TRBJ2-3; 8 bases are a match to TRBD2. The CDR3 consists of 16 residues. Germline V gene lookup returns CDR1 WNHNN and CDR2 SYGVQD (reference sequence). With V trimmed by 0 bases and J by 1 base, 3 bases remained unmatched. CDR3 nucleotides: TGCGCCAGCAGTGAGTCGTTTAGCGGGGGCACAGATACGCAGTATTTT. This gives the protein CASSESFSGGTDTQYF.

This clonotype was counted many times. This chain joins TRBV19 and TRBJ1-5, with no clear D. The CDR3 runs to 15 residues. V gave up 3 bases and J gave up 0 bases, with 9 bases separating them. The germline V gene has CDR1 LNHDA and CDR2 SQIVND (reference sequence). The CDR3 nucleotides read TGTGCCAGTAGTATCGGCAGGAATAGCAATCAGCCCCAGCATTTT. It yields the protein CASSIGRNSNQPQHF.

This clonotype has a count of ten or more. The V and J genes are TRBV12-3 or TRBV12-4 and TRBJ2-2, with 9 bases aligning to TRBD2. V lost 7 bases, J lost 3 bases, and 9 bases stayed unmatched. The CDR3 runs to 16 residues. The CDR3 sequence is CASTGGGAMYTGELFF. CDR3 nucleotides: TGTGCCAGCACAGGCGGGGGGGCGATGTACACCGGGGAGCTGTTTTTT.

This clonotype was observed a handful of times. This may be a read error: a much more frequent sequence differs by one nucleotide. The chain combines TRBV4-3 with TRBJ1-2; tentative D call: TRBD1 (5 bases). CDR3 size: 16 residues. V lost 1 base and J lost 0, with 12 bases in between. Germline V CDR1 and CDR2: LGHNA, YSLEER. The CDR3 here is CASSQAGTVTNYGYTF. The CDR3 nucleotides read TGCGCCAGCAGCCAAGCAGGGACGGTCACTAACTATGGCTACACCTTC.

This clonotype was found many times. The chain carries TRBV18 and TRBJ2-4; D is unclear. The CDR3 contains 14 residues. The V end lost 1 base, the J end lost 0 bases, and 4 bases lay between the germline ends. Looked up from germline, CDR1 is KGHSH and CDR2 is LQKENI. The CDR3 DNA sequence: TGTGCCAGCTCACCACGGGAAGCCAAAAACATTCAGTACTTC. The encoded protein is CASSPREAKNIQYF.

This clonotype was seen at least ten times. This chain links TRBV5-1 with TRBJ1-2; D not certain. V was pared by 0 bases and J by 6 bases, with 6 bases between. CDR1 SGHRS and CDR2 YFSETQ come from the germline V gene. The CDR3 consists of 12 residues. This CDR3 reads CASSLEGDGYTF. CDR3 sequence (DNA): TGCGCCAGCAGCTTGGAAGGAGATGGCTACACCTTC.

This clonotype was counted at least ten times. The chain combines TRBV29-1 with TRBJ1-2, with a tentative D call TRBD1 (5 bases). CDR1 is SQVTM, CDR2 ANQGSEA, per germline. The CDR3 is 10 amino acids. Deletions cut 3 bases from V and 8 bases from J, with 7 bases between. The CDR3 DNA sequence: TGCAGCGTTGATTGGGGGGGCTACACCTTC. It encodes CSVDWGGYTF.

This clonotype was seen repeatedly, ten times or more. The rearrangement joins TRBV20-1 to TRBJ2-7, with D maybe TRBD1 (6 bases). The CDR3 totals 14 residues. Germline CDR1 reads DFQATT; CDR2 reads SNEGSKA (reference sequence). V lost 3 bases and J 4 bases, leaving 16 bases between the germline ends. In DNA, the CDR3 is TGCAGTGCTAGTAGCCCACAGGGAAGGTACGAGCAGTACTTC. Amino acids: CSASSPQGRYEQYF.

This clonotype was seen at least ten times. V usage is TRBV9 and J usage is TRBJ2-7; D possibly uses TRBD1 or TRBD2 (5 bases each). V lost 4 bases, J lost 6 bases, and 20 bases lay in between. Germline assignment: CDR1 SGDLS and CDR2 YYNGEE. The CDR3 is made up of 15 amino acids. The CDR3 region has the DNA TGTGCCAGCAGCCCTGGCATTCTAGGGACCGGCGAGCAGTACTTC. As protein: CASSPGILGTGEQYF.

This clonotype was counted many times. The chain recombines TRBV5-1 with TRBJ2-3; D gene ambiguous. Trimming shortened V by 4 bases and J by 0 bases, and 21 bases separated the two germline ends. Germline V gene sequence: CDR1 SGHRS, CDR2 YFSETQ. The CDR3 is made up of 18 amino acids. This CDR3 is CASSPSGIPSASTDTQYF. In DNA, the CDR3 is TGCGCCAGCAGCCCCTCGGGCATACCCAGTGCTAGCACAGATACGCAGTATTTT.

The table lists this clonotype with many counts. The chain has TRBV6-5 and TRBJ2-7, with D possibly being TRBD1 (6 bases). The CDR3 sequence is 13 residues long. V was shortened by 6 bases and J by 2 bases, with 11 bases between the two germline ends. Germline V lookup: CDR1 MNHEY, CDR2 SVGAGI. The DNA for the CDR3 is TGTGCCAGCAGACTGACAGGTCCCTACGAGCAGTACTTC. This codes for CASRLTGPYEQYF.

This clonotype was counted at least ten times. The gene calls are TRBV20-1 and TRBJ1-2; 8 nucleotides match TRBD1. The CDR3 length is 12 residues. From germline, CDR1 is DFQATT and CDR2 SNEGSKA (reference sequence). V lost 5 bases, J lost 4 bases, and 3 bases stayed unmatched. As DNA, the CDR3 is TGCAGTGCTGAACAGGGGGGCTATGGCTACACCTTC. Translation: CSAEQGGYGYTF.

This clonotype has ten or more counts. J is TRBJ2-3 and V is TRBV10-3, with D tentatively TRBD2 (7 bases). Germline CDR1 is ENHRY and CDR2 is SYGVKD. The CDR3 consists of 16 residues. Trimming left V 6 bases short and J 2 bases short, with 18 bases between. CDR3 protein: CAIRTEVGGLTDTQYF. DNA of the CDR3: TGTGCCATCAGAACAGAGGTGGGGGGGCTCACAGATACGCAGTATTTT.

This clonotype was detected ten times or more. The chain carries TRBV5-4 and TRBJ2-1; D possibly corresponds to TRBD1 (7 bases). V dropped 3 bases and J dropped 6 bases, with 16 bases sitting between them. The CDR3 spans 15 residues. CDR1 and CDR2 (germline): SGHNT, YYREEE (reference sequence). The CDR3 DNA follows: TGTGCCAGCAGCTCACAGGGGCGCGGGGCCAATGAGCAGTTCTTC. Translated, it gives CASSSQGRGANEQFF.